This TCR beta chain was recorded in a study of Ad26.COV2.S vaccination and SARS-CoV-2 variants. Here immunoSEQ multiplex PCR was the method, and the copy in TCRdb shows in-frame clones only, minus some. The top ten clones hold less than 2% of a sample with roughly 320,000 clones, 86% of them seen once. Documented treatment: roughly 19 received Ad26.COV2.S at low or high dose, single or two shots; several received placebo; per-sample allocation not given. Following the first vaccine or placebo injection, samples were taken on day 63. Expression of Wuhan-strain SARS-CoV-2 spike came from the Ad26 vector that formed the vaccine. Study-wide results and limits: The analyses of TCR breadth and depth may have understated the size of total T cell responses. Vaccinated and placebo-treated recipients had similar non-spike TCR breadth.

Germline V gene data show CDR1 as LGHDT and CDR2 as YNNKEL (reference sequence). V was pared by 4 bases and J by 3 bases, with 7 bases of the junction left unmatched. This CDR3 has 16 residues. Turning to this clone: Antigen: not known.

Sequenced here: peripheral blood, sampled in a trial of Ad26.COV2.S vaccine versus placebo. The receptor was derived from a person between 18 and 59 years old who received the Ad26.COV2.S COVID-19 vaccine or a placebo. The rearrangement joins TRBV3-1 (or the pseudogene TRBV3-2) to TRBJ2-4, with 9 bases that match TRBD2. The CDR3 here is CASSPFSGGNKNIQYF. The CDR3 DNA reads TGTGCCAGCAGCCCCTTCAGCGGGGGGAACAAAAACATTCAGTACTTC.